A selection of T cell receptor beta chains follows, all from one sample in a study of T cell changes during pregnancy in multiple sclerosis. Sequencing was performed with immunoSEQ multiplex PCR; in TCRdb, only in-frame clones are kept and a portion is missing. The sample records around 88,000 clones, 90% to 95% being singletons. Sequences were derived from peripheral blood, sampled after pregnancy. These receptors were taken from a female donor in good health, enrolled as a control in a pregnancy study. Each CDR3 is given with its conserved first and last residue. The D gene is left open where the match is weak. Where a row states a size, it is once, few, many or the class of an expanded clone; other rows omit it.

J | V | size | D | CDR3 | DNA
TRBJ1-2 | TRBV7-9 | . | . | CASSLGHGIYGYTF | TGTGCCAGCAGTTTGGGACACGGAATCTATGGCTACACCTTC
TRBJ1-1 | TRBV10-2 | . | . | CASSESRGGNTEAFF | TGCGCCAGCAGTGAGTCTCGAGGGGGGAACACTGAAGCTTTCTTT
TRBJ1-1 | TRBV30 | . | . | CAWAGGGGEAFF | TGTGCCTGGGCGGGGGGCGGGGGTGAAGCTTTCTTT
TRBJ2-7 | TRBV7-6 | . | . | CASSLGTEDEQYF | TGTGCCAGCAGCTTAGGGACAGAGGACGAGCAGTACTTC
TRBJ2-7 | TRBV18 | . | . | CASSPRDGGLEQYF | TGTGCCAGCTCACCCCGGGACGGGGGACTCGAGCAGTACTTC
TRBJ2-1 | TRBV6-5 | . | . | CASSLSRYNEQFF | TGTGCCAGCAGTTTATCTAGGTACAATGAGCAGTTCTTC
TRBJ2-7 | TRBV19 | once | . | CASSASSTYEQYF | TGTGCCAGTAGTGCTAGCTCAACTTACGAGCAGTACTTC
TRBJ2-5 | TRBV27 | . | TRBD2 | CASRNWASGGAETQYF | TGTGCCAGCCGAAACTGGGCTAGCGGGGGGGCGGAGACCCAGTACTTC
TRBJ2-7 | TRBV6-1 | few | TRBD1 | CASTKTGNYEQYF | TGTGCCAGCACTAAGACAGGGAACTACGAGCAGTACTTC
TRBJ2-2 | TRBV5-6 | . | . | CASSFTMTGELFF | TGTGCCAGCAGCTTTACTATGACCGGGGAGCTGTTTTTT
TRBJ1-2 | TRBV29-1 | . | TRBD1 | CSVRTGANYGYTF | TGCAGCGTGCGGACAGGGGCGAACTATGGCTACACCTTC
TRBJ2-2 | TRBV27 | once | TRBD1 | CASSLRSGGYANTGELFF | TGTGCCAGCAGTTTACGATCAGGGGGATATGCGAACACCGGGGAGCTGTTTTTT
TRBJ1-2 | TRBV7-6 | . | . | CASSSPGDEGYGYTF | TGTGCCAGCAGCTCTCCGGGGGACGAGGGCTATGGCTACACCTTC
TRBJ1-2 | TRBV7-9 | . | . | CASTISPGETFYGYTF | TGTGCCAGCACCATTTCACCAGGTGAAACTTTCTATGGCTACACCTTC
TRBJ1-5 | TRBV19 | . | TRBD1 | CASRPNRGSNSNQPQHF | TGTGCCAGTAGACCGAACAGGGGATCTAATAGCAATCAGCCCCAGCATTTT
TRBJ2-3 | TRBV11-2 | . | . | CASSLELAGAGTDTQYF | TGTGCCAGCAGCTTAGAACTAGCCGGGGCCGGCACAGATACGCAGTATTTT
TRBJ1-1 | TRBV29-1 | few | TRBD1 | CSVEPTGGGRAFF | TGCAGCGTTGAGCCAACAGGGGGAGGTAGAGCTTTCTTT
TRBJ1-4 | TRBV5-6 | once | . | CASRTSRGSNEKLFF | TGTGCCAGCAGGACCTCCAGGGGTTCTAATGAAAAACTGTTTTTT
TRBJ2-5 | TRBV12-5 | . | TRBD2 | CASGPGLAGETQYF | TGTGCTAGTGGCCCAGGACTAGCGGGAGAGACCCAGTACTTC
TRBJ2-1 | TRBV20-1 | . | . | CSAYLVAEQFF | TGCAGTGCTTACCTGGTAGCCGAGCAGTTCTTC
TRBJ2-2 | TRBV11-2 | once | TRBD2 | CASGLAGTGELFF | TGTGCCAGCGGTCTAGCGGGGACCGGGGAGCTGTTTTTT
TRBJ2-7 | TRBV2 | . | . | CASSETRQGYEQYF | TGTGCCAGCAGTGAAACCAGGCAGGGATACGAGCAGTACTTC
TRBJ1-1 | TRBV10-2 | once | . | CASSEPEGVHTEAFF | TGCGCCAGCAGTGAGCCTGAGGGGGTTCATACTGAAGCTTTCTTT
TRBJ2-7 | TRBV5-1 | . | TRBD2 | CASSPLGGSSYEQYF | TGCGCCAGCAGCCCGCTGGGGGGGAGCTCCTACGAGCAGTACTTC
TRBJ2-3 | TRBV29-1 | . | TRBD2 | CSVCVGEREGLRTSSSDTQYF | TGCAGCGTTTGCGTAGGGGAGCGGGAGGGCCTAAGGACATCTTCTTCCGATACGCAGTATTTT
TRBJ2-1 | TRBV19 | . | TRBD2 | CASTDEAGGYNEQFF | TGTGCCAGTACCGATGAGGCGGGGGGCTACAATGAGCAGTTCTTC
TRBJ2-3 | TRBV7-9 | . | TRBD2 | CASSIGLAGALTDTQYF | TGTGCCAGCAGCATCGGACTAGCGGGGGCCCTCACAGATACGCAGTATTTT
TRBJ1-6 | TRBV7-9 | . | . | CASTFNRDSPLHF | TGTGCCAGCACCTTTAACAGGGATTCACCCCTCCACTTT
TRBJ2-3 | TRBV27 | . | TRBD2 | CASSPPGLAGDRNTDTQYF | TGTGCCAGCAGTCCCCCGGGACTAGCGGGGGACCGAAACACAGATACGCAGTATTTT
TRBJ1-1 | TRBV7-8 | . | . | CASSFPGLSEAFF | TGTGCCAGCAGCTTTCCAGGACTTTCTGAAGCTTTCTTT
TRBJ2-1 | TRBV5-1 | . | TRBD2 | CASSLGLAFNEQFF | TGCGCCAGCAGCCTGGGACTAGCGTTCAATGAGCAGTTCTTC
TRBJ2-2 | TRBV9 | . | TRBD1 | CASSVDVGTANTGELFF | TGTGCCAGCAGCGTAGACGTGGGGACAGCGAACACCGGGGAGCTGTTTTTT
TRBJ1-5 | TRBV6-6 | . | . | CASHSPGDQPQHF | TGTGCCAGCCACTCCCCAGGGGATCAGCCCCAGCATTTT
TRBJ2-7 | TRBV9 | . | . | CASSVHGGSYEQYF | TGTGCCAGCAGCGTCCACGGGGGAAGTTACGAGCAGTACTTC
TRBJ1-2 | TRBV18 | . | TRBD1 | CASSPVGDRGNGYTF | TGTGCCAGCTCTCCCGTCGGGGACAGGGGGAACGGCTACACCTTC
TRBJ1-2 | TRBV27 | few | TRBD1 | CASSHTGTGGTYAGYTF | TGTGCCAGCAGCCATACCGGGACAGGGGGGACTTATGCGGGCTACACCTTC
TRBJ1-5 | TRBV19 | . | . | CASSIYSHQPQHF | TGTGCCAGTAGTATTTACAGCCATCAGCCCCAGCATTTT
TRBJ1-1 | TRBV10-1 | . | . | CASQDQGSPEAFF | TGCGCCAGCCAAGATCAGGGGTCCCCTGAAGCTTTCTTT
TRBJ2-7 | TRBV28 | . | TRBD1 | CASSPGQGFYEQYF | TGTGCCAGCAGCCCGGGACAGGGATTCTACGAGCAGTACTTC
TRBJ2-5 | TRBV6-1 | . | . | CASSERLGPKRETQYF | TGTGCCAGCAGTGAACGTCTGGGCCCGAAGCGGGAGACCCAGTACTTC
TRBJ2-3 | TRBV4-1 | . | TRBD2 | CASSQGGLAGGLADTQYF | TGCGCCAGCAGCCAAGGTGGGCTAGCGGGGGGGCTGGCAGATACGCAGTATTTT
TRBJ2-1 | TRBV7-9 | . | TRBD2 | CASSSHSGNEQFF | TGTGCCAGCAGCTCCCATAGCGGGAATGAGCAGTTCTTC
TRBJ2-7 | TRBV6-1 | . | TRBD1 | CASSEYGTGGPETYEQYF | TGTGCCAGCAGTGAATACGGGACAGGGGGCCCGGAGACCTACGAGCAGTACTTC
TRBJ2-3 | TRBV5-4 | . | . | CASSLGSKDTQYF | TGTGCCAGCAGCTTGGGATCTAAAGATACGCAGTATTTT
TRBJ2-3 | TRBV10-2 | . | TRBD2 | CASSEAGGPIGPDTQYF | TGCGCCAGCAGTGAAGCGGGGGGGCCTATTGGGCCAGATACGCAGTATTTT
TRBJ1-5 | TRBV29-1 | once | TRBD1 | CSASRGSNQPQHF | TGCAGCGCAAGCAGGGGGTCGAATCAGCCCCAGCATTTT
TRBJ2-3 | TRBV11-2 | . | . | CASSLRLRGTDTQYF | TGTGCCAGCAGCTTAAGGTTGCGGGGCACAGATACGCAGTATTTT
TRBJ1-6 | TRBV30 | . | TRBD1 | CAWSPPGQYNSPLHF | TGTGCCTGGAGTCCCCCGGGACAGTATAATTCACCCCTTCACTTT
TRBJ2-1 | TRBV27 | . | . | CASSFIGGRNEQFF | TGTGCCAGCAGTTTTATCGGGGGGCGAAATGAGCAGTTCTTC
TRBJ1-1 | TRBV2 | . | . | CASSWSDTEAFF | TGTGCCAGCTCGTGGAGCGACACTGAAGCTTTCTTT
TRBJ1-1 | TRBV5-4 | once | . | CASSELTGYTEAFF | TGTGCCAGCAGCGAATTGACAGGTTACACTGAAGCTTTCTTT
TRBJ2-3 | TRBV5-1 | . | . | CASSHGGLGNTDTQYF | TGCGCCAGCAGCCACGGAGGTTTGGGAAACACAGATACGCAGTATTTT
TRBJ1-6 | TRBV27 | . | . | CASSTDRGGLRNSPLHF | TGTGCCAGCAGCACTGACCGGGGGGGGCTGCGAAATTCACCCCTCCACTTT
TRBJ1-5 | TRBV7-9 | . | . | CASSFGGEGQPQHF | TGTGCCAGCAGCTTTGGGGGGGAAGGTCAGCCCCAGCATTTT
TRBJ1-4 | TRBV12-5 | . | . | CASGLPDVSPGNEKLFF | TGTGCTAGTGGTTTGCCGGATGTTAGCCCGGGGAATGAAAAACTGTTTTTT
TRBJ1-4 | TRBV27 | . | . | CASSYGDLGPNEKLFF | TGTGCCAGCAGTTACGGCGACCTTGGGCCAAATGAAAAACTGTTTTTT
TRBJ2-7 | TRBV11-2 | . | . | CASSLGPGPPGYEQYF | TGTGCCAGCAGCTTGGGTCCGGGTCCCCCCGGATACGAGCAGTACTTC
TRBJ1-1 | TRBV9 | . | . | CASSVDVRGNTEAFF | TGTGCCAGCAGCGTAGATGTGAGAGGGAACACTGAAGCTTTCTTT